This T cell receptor (beta chain) was obtained from a study of Ad26.COV2.S vaccination and SARS-CoV-2 variants. Only in-frame clones appear in the TCRdb table, and some are missing; sequencing was by immunoSEQ multiplex PCR. The table includes about 680,000 clones, 70% to 90% detected once. Treatment indicated: around 19 received Ad26.COV2.S at low or high dose, single or two shots; a few received placebo; per-sample allocation not given. Material that was analyzed had been drawn on day 63 after the first vaccine or placebo injection. CDR3 length: 14 residues. CDR1 and CDR2 (germline): SGHTA, FQGNSA. Between the trimmed V and J ends, which lost 5 bases and 7 bases, there was a span of 17 bases. Notes on the study in general: Possibly, TCR breadth and depth analyses underestimated total T cell responses.

A note on this clone: Its antigen remains unknown.

The specimen was peripheral blood, collected in a trial of Ad26.COV2.S vaccine versus placebo. The genes are TRBV7-2 and TRBJ2-5, with D possibly matching TRBD1 (6 bases). The receptor was derived from a person between 18 and 59 years old who received the Ad26.COV2.S COVID-19 vaccine or a placebo. This CDR3 reads CASSPDSGLRTQYF. The DNA for the CDR3 is TGTGCCAGCAGCCCGGACAGTGGGTTAAGGACCCAGTACTTC.